This TCR beta chain was retrieved from a study of T-cell reconstitution after alpha-beta-depleted transplantation in children. This clonotype was observed many times. Germline assignment: CDR1 MNHEY and CDR2 SVGAGI. Losses at the gene ends were 2 bases for V and 2 bases for J; bases not matched to a gene: 7. CDR3 length equals 16 residues. Preparation of the TCRbeta library involved a method that used unique molecular identifiers. Via MiXCR, TCRdb re-called the PCR reads, giving one row per CDR3 protein. This sample yields almost 400,000 distinct CDR3 sequences, of which roughly 22% are seen a single time; 3.8% belongs to the top ten.

The material sequenced was PBMCs from the stem cell graft donor, taken from the stem cell graft. The gene calls are TRBV6-5 and TRBJ2-3; 7 nucleotides agree with TRBD1. This TCR came from a human donor who donated a stem cell graft to a child with acute myeloid leukemia. This CDR3 is CASSYRTGAHTDTQYF. DNA of the CDR3: TGTGCCAGCAGTTACCGAACAGGGGCTCACACAGATACGCAGTATTTT.